Described below is a single TCR beta chain sequence and its context. Its antigen is currently not known. It has no much larger one-base neighbor in the sample; base qualities were not kept. This specimen comes from a study of immune characterization of retroperitoneal liposarcoma (dated by TCRdb to the late 2010s). V is cut by 4 bases and J by 1 base, and the space between the germline ends is 8 bases. The CDR3 numbers 13 residues from cysteine through phenylalanine. The retained sequence is limited to the CDR3, 39 bases, with the frame set at the first base. The germline V gene (reference sequence) gives CDR1 as SGHNT and CDR2 as YYREEE. Receptors were amplified or captured by PCR. TCRdb shows the sequencer as NextSeq 500. TCRdb ran its own pipeline on the public reads, namely fastp trimming at Q25 and MiXCR clone calling, and kept in-frame beta chains. CDR3 protein sequences are deduplicated, and each keeps its most common genes and DNA. This sample lists several thousand distinct CDR3 sequences; around 28% were detected once. The ten largest clones capture about 40% of the sample.

The sequence derives from a male donor with retroperitoneal liposarcoma. Sequenced material: blood. The chain is encoded by TRBV5-4 joined to TRBJ2-5, with the D segment identity uncertain. The CDR3 amino acid sequence is: CASSPDRQETQYF. The base sequence is TGTGCCAGCAGCCCGGACCGCCAAGAGACCCAGTACTTC.